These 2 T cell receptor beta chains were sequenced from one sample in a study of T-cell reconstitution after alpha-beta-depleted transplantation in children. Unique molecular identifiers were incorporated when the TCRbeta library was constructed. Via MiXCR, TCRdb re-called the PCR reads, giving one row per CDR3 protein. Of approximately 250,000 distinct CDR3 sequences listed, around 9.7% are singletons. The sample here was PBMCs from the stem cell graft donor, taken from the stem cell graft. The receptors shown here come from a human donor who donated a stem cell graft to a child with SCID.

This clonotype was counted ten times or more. The CDR3 DNA reads TGTGCCAGCAGGAACACCGGGACAGGGGGCTGGAATCAGCCCCAGCATTTT. Amino acid sequence: CASRNTGTGGWNQPQHF. The chain recombines TRBV28 with TRBJ1-5; 12 bases are shared with TRBD1. Trimming took 6 bases from V and 4 from J; bases not matched to a gene: 10. The CDR3 runs 17 residues. Germline assignment: CDR1 MDHEN and CDR2 SYDVKM.

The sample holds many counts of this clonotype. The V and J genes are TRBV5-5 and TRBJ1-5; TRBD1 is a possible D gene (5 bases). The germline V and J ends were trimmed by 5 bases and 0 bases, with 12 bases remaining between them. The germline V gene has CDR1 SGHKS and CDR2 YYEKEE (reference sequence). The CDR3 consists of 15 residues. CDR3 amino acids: CASRRVGDSNQPQHF. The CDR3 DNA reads TGTGCCAGCAGGCGGGTAGGGGATAGCAATCAGCCCCAGCATTTT.